The 24 T cell receptor beta chains given below trace back to one sample, sequenced in a study of blood T cell repertoires in COVID-19. Method: immunoSEQ multiplex PCR; TCRdb's copy keeps in-frame clones and lacks some. Altogether over 300,000 clones are present, about 90% being singletons, with the ten largest covering approximately 1.2%. Material for sequencing was peripheral blood. These receptors were obtained from a man in his forties or fifties with acute or convalescent COVID-19.

This chain joins TRBV20-1 and TRBJ2-5; D unclear. Trimming took 3 bases from V and 4 from J, leaving 9 bases between them. The CDR3 contains 12 residues. The germline V gene has CDR1 DFQATT and CDR2 SNEGSKA (reference sequence). This CDR3 reads CSASMSGETQYF. The CDR3 coding sequence is TGCAGTGCTAGTATGTCCGGAGAGACCCAGTACTTC.

This sequence joins TRBV13 and TRBJ2-1; TRBD2 matches 9 bases. The germline gives CDR1 PRHDT, CDR2 FYEKMQ (reference sequence). Losses at the gene ends were 5 bases for V and 7 bases for J; bases not matched to a gene: 12. The CDR3 is made up of 16 amino acids. The CDR3: CASSHARSGRRNEQFF. The DNA of the CDR3 is TGTGCCAGCAGCCATGCTCGCAGCGGGAGGCGGAATGAGCAGTTCTTC.

J is TRBJ1-3 and V is TRBV6-5, with D perhaps TRBD1 (6 bases). V was cut by 6 bases and J by 4 bases, with 16 bases left in between. The germline V gene has CDR1 MNHEY and CDR2 SVGAGI. This CDR3 is built from 15 residues. The DNA of the CDR3 is TGTGCCAGCAGAGCGAACAGGGCTTCCGGAAACACCATATATTTT. Its protein product is CASRANRASGNTIYF.

The rearrangement joins TRBV6-5 to TRBJ1-1; 7 nucleotides match TRBD1. This CDR3 is built from 14 residues. After removal of 2 bases from V and 6 bases from J, the junction contained 6 bases not matched to a gene. From germline, CDR1 is MNHEY and CDR2 SVGAGI. CDR3 nucleotide sequence: TGTGCCAGCAGTTACAATCAGGGGGACTCTGAAGCTTTCTTT. The encoded protein is CASSYNQGDSEAFF.

This clone appeared many times. The chain employs TRBV2 and TRBJ1-2; TRBD1 might be the D (5 bases). The V gene's germline CDR1 is SNHLY and CDR2 FYNNEI. V gave up 9 bases and J gave up 6 bases, with 11 bases separating them. There are 11 residues in the CDR3. CDR3 DNA sequence: TGTGCCAGTCACAGGTCTCATGGCTACACCTTC. Residues: CASHRSHGYTF.

This clone appeared once. This sequence joins TRBV5-6 and TRBJ1-6; D is uncertain. The CDR3 consists of 13 residues. Germline V gene data show CDR1 as SGHDT and CDR2 as YYEEEE. Trimming pared 4 bases from V and 8 bases from J, leaving 10 bases between. The CDR3 nucleotides read TGTGCCAGCAGCCCGGGCGGGGATTCACCCCTCCACTTT. Residues: CASSPGGDSPLHF.

The CDR3 nucleotides are TGTGCCAGCTTTACGCCCGGGGGATGGGAGACCCAGTACTTC. This codes for CASFTPGGWETQYF. This rearrangement joins TRBV6-5 to TRBJ2-5; a weak D match, TRBD2 (6 bases). V lost 8 bases, J lost 5 bases, and 18 bases lay in between. The V gene's germline CDR1 is MNHEY and CDR2 SVGAGI. This CDR3 is 14 amino acids long.

This clone was picked up one time. DNA of the CDR3: TGCGCCAGCAGGAACAGACAGGGCAGGGATAATGAAAAACTGTTTTTT. This gives the protein CASRNRQGRDNEKLFF. This chain connects TRBV4-1 to TRBJ1-4; TRBD1 matches at 7 bases. Per germline, CDR1 MGHRA and CDR2 YSYEKL. The length of the CDR3 is 16 residues. The V and J ends lost 6 bases and 4 bases, in that order; junction bases with no gene match: 11.

The sample holds a few counts of this clone. The V and J genes are TRBV27 and TRBJ2-1; D may be TRBD2 (5 bases). V lost 2 bases, J lost 2 bases, and 10 bases lay in between. Germline V gene data show CDR1 as MNHEY and CDR2 as SMNVEV (reference sequence). CDR3 length equals 15 residues. The CDR3 bases are TGTGCCAGCAGTTTAGCAGAGGGAGCCTACAATGAGCAGTTCTTC. Amino acid sequence: CASSLAEGAYNEQFF.

The chain uses TRBV2 and TRBJ2-3, with a possible D match to TRBD2 (6 bases). The germline V and J ends were trimmed by 4 bases and 5 bases, with 22 bases remaining between them. The CDR3 loop spans 17 amino acids. Germline CDR1 reads SNHLY; CDR2 reads FYNNEI. CDR3 DNA sequence: TGTGCCAGCAGTGTACGCCCGGGGGTCCGAGGGTTAGATACGCAGTATTTT. Translation: CASSVRPGVRGLDTQYF.

This chain links TRBV30 with TRBJ1-6; D remains unclear. This CDR3 is built from 13 residues. Per the germline V gene, CDR1 is GTSNPN and CDR2 is SVGIG (reference sequence). V was trimmed by 4 bases and J by 8 bases, leaving 12 bases between them. The CDR3 reads CAWTQAGDSPLHF. CDR3 in DNA: TGTGCCTGGACCCAGGCGGGAGATTCACCCCTCCACTTT. Together with reference TRBV30 and TRBJ1-6, the CDR3 gives the full variable domain: SQTIHQWPATLVQPVGSPLSLECTVEGTSNPNLYWYRQAAGRGLQLLFYSVGIGQISSEVPQNLSASRPQDRQFILSSKKLLLSDSGFYLCAWTQAGDSPLHFGNGTRLTVT.

The chain links TRBV12-3 or TRBV12-4 to TRBJ1-2, with 7 nucleotides matching TRBD1. The CDR3 is made up of 13 amino acids. After removal of 7 bases from V and 4 bases from J, the junction contained 6 bases not matched to a gene. The CDR3 nucleotides are TGTGCCAGCACTATGGGACAGAGCTATGGCTACACCTTC. This translates into CASTMGQSYGYTF.

The chain recombines TRBV2 with TRBJ1-2, with a weak D call TRBD1 (5 bases). This CDR3 contains 15 residues. The V gene lost 3 bases and the J gene lost 0 bases, with 11 bases spanning the gap. Germline CDR1 and CDR2: SNHLY and FYNNEI. The CDR3 sequence: CASSDAGGPNYGYTF. The CDR3 coding sequence is TGTGCCAGCAGTGACGCGGGGGGTCCTAACTATGGCTACACCTTC.

This clone was found a few times. The CDR3 region has the DNA TGTGCCAGCAGCTACAGGGATGGCTACACCTTC. This codes for CASSYRDGYTF. The chain has TRBV28 and TRBJ1-2, with D tentatively TRBD1 (6 bases). CDR1 is MDHEN and CDR2 is SYDVKM in the germline V gene. Trimming took off 6 bases at V and 6 bases at J, with 8 bases between the two ends. CDR3 length: 11 amino acids.

The chain carries TRBV4-1 and TRBJ1-2; 8 bases match TRBD1. This CDR3 contains 14 residues. With V trimmed by 0 bases and J by 5 bases, 2 bases remained unmatched. Looked up from germline, CDR1 is MGHRA and CDR2 is YSYEKL. The CDR3 region has the DNA TGCGCCAGCAGCCAAGAGACAGGGGCGTATGGCTACACCTTC. Translating gives CASSQETGAYGYTF.

This CDR3 is CASSPSSGGTYEQYF. Here the CDR3 DNA reads TGTGCCAGCAGCCCCAGTAGCGGGGGGACCTACGAGCAGTACTTC. The V and J genes are TRBV7-2 and TRBJ2-7; TRBD2 agrees at 10 bases. Unmatched junction bases numbered 6, after V lost 5 bases and J lost 2 bases. CDR1 is SGHTA and CDR2 is FQGNSA in the germline V gene. This CDR3 is 15 amino acids long.

This chain links TRBV6-5 with TRBJ1-1, with a tentative D call TRBD1 (5 bases). Germline loops: CDR1 MNHEY, CDR2 SVGAGI. This CDR3 contains 14 residues. V lost 4 bases and J 1 base, leaving 10 bases between the germline ends. The CDR3 sequence is CASSFFDRNTEAFF. The DNA of the CDR3 is TGTGCCAGCAGTTTTTTCGACAGGAACACTGAAGCTTTCTTT.

The chain has TRBV5-1 and TRBJ1-1, with 8 bases aligning to TRBD1. Per the germline V gene, CDR1 is SGHRS and CDR2 is YFSETQ. J was trimmed by 1 base and V by 6 bases; bases with no gene match: 5. This CDR3 comprises 14 residues. The CDR3 DNA is TGCGCCAGCACCCTAGACAGGGGGAACACTGAAGCTTTCTTT. Translating gives CASTLDRGNTEAFF. Based on the CDR3 plus reference TRBV5-1 and TRBJ1-1, the full variable domain is KAGVTQTPRYLIKTRGQQVTLSCSPISGHRSVSWYQQTPGQGLQFLFEYFSETQRNKGNFPGRFSGRQFSNSRSEMNVSTLELGDSALYLCASTLDRGNTEAFFGQGTRLTVV.

V gene TRBV11-1 combines with J gene TRBJ2-1; the D gene is possibly TRBD1 (5 bases). Germline loops: CDR1 SGHAT, CDR2 FQDESV (reference sequence). The V end lost 3 bases, the J end lost 4 bases, and 10 bases lay between the germline ends. The length of the CDR3 is 14 residues. The CDR3 DNA sequence: TGTGCCAGCAGCTTTTTGGGGCGGTACAATGAGCAGTTCTTC. It encodes CASSFLGRYNEQFF. Based on the CDR3 plus reference TRBV11-1 and TRBJ2-1, the full variable domain is EAEVAQSPRYKITEKSQAVAFWCDPISGHATLYWYRQILGQGPELLVQFQDESVVDDSQLPKDRFSAERLKGVDSTLKIQPAELGDSAMYLCASSFLGRYNEQFFGPGTRLTVL.

This clone was observed a few times. CDR3 bases: TGTGCCAGCAGCTTCGGCATGACACCCTCTGGCTATGGCTACACCTTC. This gives the protein CASSFGMTPSGYGYTF. V and J are TRBV13 and TRBJ1-2, with D unclear. The CDR3 spans 16 residues. Germline V lookup: CDR1 PRHDT, CDR2 FYEKMQ (reference sequence). V lost 3 bases and J 4 bases, leaving 18 bases between the germline ends.

The chain carries TRBV13 and TRBJ2-3; TRBD2 matches 14 bases. The germline CDR1 and CDR2 sequences are PRHDT and FYEKMQ (reference sequence). Trimming cost V 5 bases and J 7 bases; bases outside gene matches: 5. This CDR3 is 15 amino acids long. Written as DNA, the CDR3 is TGTGCCAGCAGCCCGGGACTAGCGGGGGCAAATACGCAGTATTTT. This sequence encodes CASSPGLAGANTQYF.

This chain links TRBV2 with TRBJ1-3; 8 bases align to TRBD1. V shed 7 bases and J 4 bases; nucleotides not matched to a gene: 6. The germline V gene has CDR1 SNHLY and CDR2 FYNNEI. CDR3 length: 14 amino acids. The CDR3 is CASNTGGPGNTIYF. The CDR3 DNA is TGTGCCAGCAATACAGGGGGACCGGGAAACACCATATATTTT.

The rearrangement links TRBV28 to TRBJ1-4, with D perhaps TRBD1 (5 bases). In germline, CDR1 is MDHEN, CDR2 SYDVKM. Trimming took off 2 bases at V and 7 bases at J, with 14 bases between the two ends. The CDR3 is 15 amino acids. The CDR3 reads CASSLAGPGSEKLFF. In DNA form, the CDR3 reads TGTGCCAGCAGTTTAGCGGGGCCAGGGTCTGAAAAACTGTTTTTT. Looking up the rest from reference TRBV28 and TRBJ1-4 gives the full variable domain: DVKVTQSSRYLVKRTGEKVFLECVQDMDHENMFWYRQDPGLGLRLIYFSYDVKMKEKGDIPEGYSVSREKKERFSLILESASTNQTSMYLCASSLAGPGSEKLFFGSGTQLSVL.

This chain connects TRBV7-3 to TRBJ2-1; 7 bases agree with TRBD2. V dropped 6 bases and J dropped 8; count of bases not matched to a gene: 4. Germline V lookup: CDR1 SGHTA, CDR2 FQGTGA. This CDR3 comprises 12 residues. The CDR3 protein is CASRFTSDEQFF. The CDR3 coding sequence is TGTGCCAGCAGATTCACTAGCGATGAGCAGTTCTTC.